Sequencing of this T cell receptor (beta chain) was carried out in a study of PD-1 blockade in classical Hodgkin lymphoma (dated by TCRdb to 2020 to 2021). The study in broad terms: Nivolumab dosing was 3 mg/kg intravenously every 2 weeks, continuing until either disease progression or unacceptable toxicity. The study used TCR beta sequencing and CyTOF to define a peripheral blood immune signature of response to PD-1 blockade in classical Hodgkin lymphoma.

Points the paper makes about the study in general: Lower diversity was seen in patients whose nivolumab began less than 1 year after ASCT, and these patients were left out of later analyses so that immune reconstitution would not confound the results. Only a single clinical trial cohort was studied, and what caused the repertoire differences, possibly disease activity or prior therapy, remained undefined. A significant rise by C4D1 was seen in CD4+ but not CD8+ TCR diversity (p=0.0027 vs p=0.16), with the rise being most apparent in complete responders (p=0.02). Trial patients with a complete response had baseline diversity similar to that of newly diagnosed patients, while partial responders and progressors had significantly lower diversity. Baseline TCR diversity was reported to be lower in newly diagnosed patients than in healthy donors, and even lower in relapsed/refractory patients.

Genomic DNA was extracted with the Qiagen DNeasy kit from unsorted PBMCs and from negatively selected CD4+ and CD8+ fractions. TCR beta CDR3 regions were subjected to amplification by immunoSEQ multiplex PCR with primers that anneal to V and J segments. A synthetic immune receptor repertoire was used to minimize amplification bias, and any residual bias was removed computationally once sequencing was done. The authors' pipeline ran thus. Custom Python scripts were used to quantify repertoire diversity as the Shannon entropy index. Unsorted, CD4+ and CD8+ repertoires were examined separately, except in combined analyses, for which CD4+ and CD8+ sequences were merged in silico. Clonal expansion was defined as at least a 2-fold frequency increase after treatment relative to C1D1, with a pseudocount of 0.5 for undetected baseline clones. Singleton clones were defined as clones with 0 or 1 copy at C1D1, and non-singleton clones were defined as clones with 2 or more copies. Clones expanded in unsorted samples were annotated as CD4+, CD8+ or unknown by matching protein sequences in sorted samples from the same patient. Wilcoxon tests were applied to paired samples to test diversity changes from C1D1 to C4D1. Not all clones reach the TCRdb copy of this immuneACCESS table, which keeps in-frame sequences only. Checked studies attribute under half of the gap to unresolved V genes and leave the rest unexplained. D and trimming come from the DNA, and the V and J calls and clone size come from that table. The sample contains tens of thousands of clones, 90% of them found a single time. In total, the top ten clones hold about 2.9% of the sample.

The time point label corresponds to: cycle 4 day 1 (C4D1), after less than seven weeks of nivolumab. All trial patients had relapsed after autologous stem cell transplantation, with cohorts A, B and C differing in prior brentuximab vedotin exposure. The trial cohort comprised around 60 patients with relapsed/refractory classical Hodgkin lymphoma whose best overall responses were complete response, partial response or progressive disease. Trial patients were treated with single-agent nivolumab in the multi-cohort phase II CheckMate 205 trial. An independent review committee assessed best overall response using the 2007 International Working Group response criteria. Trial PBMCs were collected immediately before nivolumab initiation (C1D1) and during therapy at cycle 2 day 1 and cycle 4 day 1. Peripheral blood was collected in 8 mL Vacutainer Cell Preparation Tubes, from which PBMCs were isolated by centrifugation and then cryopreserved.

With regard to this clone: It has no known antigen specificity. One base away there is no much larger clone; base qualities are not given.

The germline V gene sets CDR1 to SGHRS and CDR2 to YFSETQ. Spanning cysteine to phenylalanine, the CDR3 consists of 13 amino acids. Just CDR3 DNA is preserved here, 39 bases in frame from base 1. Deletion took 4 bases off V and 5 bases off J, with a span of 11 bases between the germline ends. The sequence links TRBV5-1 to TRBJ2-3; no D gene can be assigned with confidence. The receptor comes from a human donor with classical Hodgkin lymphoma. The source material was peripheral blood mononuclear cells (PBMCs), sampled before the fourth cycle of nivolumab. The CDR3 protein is CASSGALRDTQYF. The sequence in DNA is TGCGCCAGCAGCGGTGCGCTGAGAGATACGCAGTATTTT.